In its sample, the clone carrying this TCR beta chain was seen many times. The antigen is unknown. This specimen belongs to a study of early T cells in non-severe SARS-CoV-2 infection. Study-wide findings and caveats: Anti-spike CD8 responses were favored by VDJdb matching, which missed private and CD4 specificities.

Attachment of unique molecular identifiers to individual cDNA molecules was performed. TCRdb ran MiXCR on the 5' RACE reads and lists one entry per CDR3 protein. Altogether tens of thousands of distinct CDR3 sequences are present, 5% to 5.5% being singletons, with the ten largest covering roughly 10%. CDR1 LNHDA and CDR2 SQIVND come from the germline V gene (reference sequence). There are 15 residues in the CDR3. The V end lost 7 bases, the J end lost 10 bases, and 24 bases lay between the germline ends. This sequence originates from an adult who was a healthcare worker with PCR-confirmed SARS-CoV-2 infection or an uninfected control (not recorded which). Source material: whole blood. V and J are TRBV19 and TRBJ2-3, with D perhaps TRBD2 (6 bases). The CDR3 here is CASTPAAGSSFSQYF. In DNA form, the CDR3 reads TGTGCCAGTACCCCAGCGGCGGGATCGTCTTTTTCGCAGTATTTT.